Below, 5 T cell receptor beta chains from the same sample are listed, as sequenced in a study of Graves' ophthalmopathy and Graves' hyperthyroidism (dated by TCRdb to 2016 to 2019). Instrument on record: Illumina HiSeq 2000. For repertoire sequencing, TCR beta CDR3 regions were amplified from RNA transcripts. The first round of RT-PCR was done with HTBI primers and the Qiagen OneStep RT-PCR kit, and was followed by a second round of multiplex PCR, then size selection and purification. TCRdb's own reprocessing of the public reads used fastp at Q25 and MiXCR and kept productive beta chains. All rows with the same CDR3 protein become a single entry with the most common DNA and genes. The sample includes 300,000 to 400,000 distinct CDR3 sequences, with 15% to 20% observed a single time. Around 12% of the sample is held by the ten biggest clonotypes. The sample was peripheral blood. The receptors stem from an adult man with Graves' ophthalmopathy.

The chain employs TRBV6-1 and TRBJ2-7; the D gene is possibly TRBD2 (5 bases). V shed 0 bases and J shed 4 bases, with 16 bases lying between them. CDR3 length equals 16 residues. The germline V gene has CDR1 MNHNS and CDR2 SASEGT. Written as DNA, the CDR3 is TGTGCCAGCAGTGAAGCGGCTAGCTTCTACCCGTACGAGCAGTACTTC. Encoded protein: CASSEAASFYPYEQYF.

This clonotype came up many times. The chain joins TRBV6-2 or TRBV6-3 to TRBJ1-6; D not resolved. Germline V gene data show CDR1 as MNHEY and CDR2 as SVGEGT. The V end was cut by 6 bases, the J end by 7 bases, with 4 bases between. The CDR3 runs to 11 residues. CDR3 nucleotides: TGTGCCAGCAGCCAAAATTCACCCCTCCACTTT. Its protein product is CASSQNSPLHF.

The sample holds many counts of this clonotype. The chain uses TRBV6-1 and TRBJ2-7, with a possible D match to TRBD1 (6 bases). The germline gives CDR1 MNHNS, CDR2 SASEGT. This CDR3 spans 15 amino acids. Deletions cut 7 bases from V and 3 bases from J, with 19 bases between. The CDR3 here is CASTQSFGQLYEQYF. DNA of the CDR3: TGTGCCAGCACCCAAAGTTTCGGACAGCTCTACGAGCAGTACTTC.

In its sample, this clonotype was seen many times. J is TRBJ2-7 and V is TRBV27; weak D call: TRBD2 (5 bases). The germline gives CDR1 MNHEY, CDR2 SMNVEV (reference sequence). CDR3 size: 15 residues. Trimming removed 1 base from V and 2 bases from J, with 12 bases in between. CDR3 residues: CASSLYSGKTYEQYF. DNA of the CDR3: TGTGCCAGCAGTTTATACTCGGGGAAGACCTACGAGCAGTACTTC.

Concerning this clonotype itself: The conserved final phenylalanine or tryptophan is absent from the CDR3, which likely points to a read error. No DNA is shown, since the ends of the CDR3 on it are uncertain; the CDR3 is the one TCRdb lists. This chain joins TRBV29-1 and TRBJ1-2. Germline CDR1 reads SQVTM; CDR2 reads ANQGSEA. The CDR3 spans 14 residues, counting both ends. CDR3 amino acids: CSVERVRVNYGYSS.